Listed here is a single T cell receptor (beta chain). No antigen is known for it. Nothing much larger sits one base from this clone, and base qualities are not available. High-throughput TCR beta sequencing profiled peripheral blood CD8+ and CD4+ T cells from healthy donors, Susac syndrome patients and multiple sclerosis patients. Multiple sclerosis controls were treatment-naive patients with stable or active relapsing-remitting disease fulfilling revised McDonald criteria. Bulk CD8+ and CD4+ T cells were purified magnetically by negative isolation, whereas CD8+ TEMRA cells were enriched by FACS. Blood was collected in EDTA tubes and processed within 24 hours, with PBMCs isolated through density gradient centrifugation. PBMCs destined for TCR sequencing were cryopreserved in liquid nitrogen and later thawed in a 37 °C water bath. The sorted or isolated CD4+, CD8+ and CD8+ TEMRA cells reached a purity of at least 90%.

This sample is drawn from a study of CD8 T cells in Susac syndrome (dated by TCRdb to the late 2010s). A note on the overall study: Repertoire sequencing was used to test whether CD8+ T cell activation and differentiation in Susac syndrome was antigen driven.

RNA was extracted using the RNeasy kit, and roughly 0.45 to 1 ug of the RNA was reverse transcribed with random hexamers. The immunoSEQ multiplex PCR assay, which covers 54 Vbeta and 13 Jbeta segments, was used to amplify TCR beta CDR3 regions. PCR amplification bias was corrected using a synthetic template baseline for primer optimization and computational correction. The authors' analysis ran thus. Reads were annotated to V, D and J genes per IMGT and analyzed with immunoSEQ Analyzer, keeping only productive sequences. Clonality was calculated as one minus the Shannon entropy normalized by log2 of the number of productive unique sequences. Public and private clones were assessed among the 100 most prevalent clones of each patient and control. A clone was defined as Susac-specific if it was absent from the healthy and MS cohorts, from 1052 published viral clones and from other ImmuneACCESS disease sequences. TCRdb cleaned the public reads at Q25 with fastp, built clones with MiXCR and kept in-frame beta chains. Each CDR3 protein gets just one entry, which takes the most common genes and DNA from the rows behind it. For this entry, the V and J calls and clone size follow TCRdb and not the study's own pipeline. Here the sample has about 140,000 distinct CDR3 sequences; roughly 95% occur a single time. The ten largest make up over 0.1% of the sample.

General conclusions and limits of the study: The number of individuals in the TCR sequencing and HLA analysis was acknowledged as relatively small.

Compared with germline, V lacks 8 bases and J lacks 3 bases; bases without a gene match: 10. The CDR3 contains 15 residues, cysteine and phenylalanine counted. Here the CDR3 DNA is all that survives: 45 bases in frame from base 1. The germline V gene encodes CDR1 LNHDA and CDR2 SQIVND (reference sequence). The sequenced material came from CD4+ T cells from PBMCs. The source of this sequence is a human donor with multiple sclerosis. Here the chain combines TRBV19 and TRBJ1-5, and TRBD1 aligns with 7 junction nucleotides. CDR3 region: CASGPTGSTNQPQHF. Read as DNA, the sequence is TGTGCCAGTGGCCCGACAGGGTCCACCAATCAGCCCCAGCATTTT.